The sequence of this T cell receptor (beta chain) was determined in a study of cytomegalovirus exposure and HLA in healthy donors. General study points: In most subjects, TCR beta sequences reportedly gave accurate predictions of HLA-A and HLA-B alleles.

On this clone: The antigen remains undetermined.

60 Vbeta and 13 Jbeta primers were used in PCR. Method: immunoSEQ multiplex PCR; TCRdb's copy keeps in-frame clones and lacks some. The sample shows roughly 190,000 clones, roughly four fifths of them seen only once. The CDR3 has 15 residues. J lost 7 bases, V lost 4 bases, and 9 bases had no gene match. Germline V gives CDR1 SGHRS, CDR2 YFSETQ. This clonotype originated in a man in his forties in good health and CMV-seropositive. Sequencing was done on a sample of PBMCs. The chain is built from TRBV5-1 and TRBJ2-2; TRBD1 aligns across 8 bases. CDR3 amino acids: CASSIRQGADGELFF. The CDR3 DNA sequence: TGCGCCAGCAGCATAAGGCAGGGGGCGGACGGGGAGCTGTTTTTT.